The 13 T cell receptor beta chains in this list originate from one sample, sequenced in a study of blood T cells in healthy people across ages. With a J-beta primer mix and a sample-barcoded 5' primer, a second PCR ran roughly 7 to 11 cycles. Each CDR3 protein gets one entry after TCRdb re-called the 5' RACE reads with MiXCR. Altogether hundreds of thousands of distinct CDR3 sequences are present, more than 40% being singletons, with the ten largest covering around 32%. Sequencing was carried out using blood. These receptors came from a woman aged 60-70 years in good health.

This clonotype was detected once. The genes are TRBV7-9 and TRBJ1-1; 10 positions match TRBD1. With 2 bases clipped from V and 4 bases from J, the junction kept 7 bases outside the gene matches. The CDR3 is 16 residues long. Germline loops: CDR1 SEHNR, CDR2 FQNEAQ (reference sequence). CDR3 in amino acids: CASSLLQTGGSTEAFF. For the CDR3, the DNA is TGTGCCAGCAGCTTACTTCAGACAGGGGGCAGCACTGAAGCTTTCTTT.

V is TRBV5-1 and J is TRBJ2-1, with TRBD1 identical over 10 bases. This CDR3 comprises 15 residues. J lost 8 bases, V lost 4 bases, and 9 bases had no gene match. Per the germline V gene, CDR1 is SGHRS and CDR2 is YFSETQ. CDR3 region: CASSAGTGEIYEQFF. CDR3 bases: TGCGCCAGCAGCGCCGGGACAGGGGAGATCTATGAGCAGTTCTTC.

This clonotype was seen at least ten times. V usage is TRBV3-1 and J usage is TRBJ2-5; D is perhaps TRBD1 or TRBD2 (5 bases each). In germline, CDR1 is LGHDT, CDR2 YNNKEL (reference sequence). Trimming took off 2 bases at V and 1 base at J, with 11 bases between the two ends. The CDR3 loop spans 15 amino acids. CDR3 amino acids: CASSQSPGTQETQYF. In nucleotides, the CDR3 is TGTGCCAGCAGCCAAAGTCCGGGGACCCAAGAGACCCAGTACTTC.

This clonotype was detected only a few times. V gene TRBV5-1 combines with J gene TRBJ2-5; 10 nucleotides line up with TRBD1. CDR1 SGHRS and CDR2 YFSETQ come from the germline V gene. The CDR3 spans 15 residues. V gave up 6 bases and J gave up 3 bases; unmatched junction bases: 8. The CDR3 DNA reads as TGCGCCAGCACTTTTATTGGGACAGGGGAAGAGACCCAGTACTTC. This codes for CASTFIGTGEETQYF.

Written as DNA, the CDR3 is TGTGCCAGCAGTTCCCTTCGGAGAGGGGGGAACTCCTACGAGCAGTACTTC. Protein sequence: CASSSLRRGGNSYEQYF. The chain recombines TRBV6-2 or TRBV6-3 with TRBJ2-7; D tentatively fits TRBD1 or TRBD2 (6 bases each). In germline, CDR1 is MNHEY, CDR2 SVGEGT. Trimming removed 4 bases at V and 0 bases at J, with 19 bases between. The CDR3 is 17 residues long.

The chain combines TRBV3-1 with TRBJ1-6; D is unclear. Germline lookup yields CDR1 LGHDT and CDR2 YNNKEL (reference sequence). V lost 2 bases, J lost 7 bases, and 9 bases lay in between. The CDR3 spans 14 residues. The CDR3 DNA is TGTGCCAGCAGCCAACAGCCACGCAATTCACCCCTCCACTTT. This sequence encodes CASSQQPRNSPLHF.

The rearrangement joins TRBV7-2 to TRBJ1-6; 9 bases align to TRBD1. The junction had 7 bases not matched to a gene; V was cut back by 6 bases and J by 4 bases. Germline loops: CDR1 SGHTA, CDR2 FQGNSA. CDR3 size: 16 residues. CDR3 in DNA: TGTGCCAGCAGAGCGACAGGGGGTTCTTATAATTCACCCCTCCACTTT. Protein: CASRATGGSYNSPLHF.

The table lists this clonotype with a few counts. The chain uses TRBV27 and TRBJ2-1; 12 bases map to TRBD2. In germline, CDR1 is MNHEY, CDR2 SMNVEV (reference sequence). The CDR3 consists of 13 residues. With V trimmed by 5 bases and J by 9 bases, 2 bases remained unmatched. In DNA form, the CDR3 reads TGTGCCAGCAGTCTAGCGGGAGGGGGTGAGCAGTTCTTC. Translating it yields CASSLAGGGEQFF.

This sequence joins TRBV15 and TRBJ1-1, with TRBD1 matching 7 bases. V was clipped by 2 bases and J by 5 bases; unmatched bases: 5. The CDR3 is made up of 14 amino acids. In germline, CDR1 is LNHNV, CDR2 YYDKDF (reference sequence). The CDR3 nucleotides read TGTGCCACCAGCAGACCACAGGGGTGGACTGAAGCTTTCTTT. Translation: CATSRPQGWTEAFF.

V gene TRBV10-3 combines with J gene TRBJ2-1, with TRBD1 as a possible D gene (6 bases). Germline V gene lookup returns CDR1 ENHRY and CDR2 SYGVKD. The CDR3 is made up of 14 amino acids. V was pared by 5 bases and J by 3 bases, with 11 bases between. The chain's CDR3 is CAISLQGGYNEQFF. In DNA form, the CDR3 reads TGTGCCATCAGTTTACAGGGCGGCTACAATGAGCAGTTCTTC.

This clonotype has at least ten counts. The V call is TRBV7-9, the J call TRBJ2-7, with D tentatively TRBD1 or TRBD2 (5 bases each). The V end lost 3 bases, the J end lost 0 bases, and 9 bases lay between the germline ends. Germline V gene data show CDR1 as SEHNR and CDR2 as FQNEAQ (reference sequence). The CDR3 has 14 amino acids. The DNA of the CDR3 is TGTGCCAGCAGCTTCAGGGAGTCCTCCTACGAGCAGTACTTC. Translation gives CASSFRESSYEQYF.

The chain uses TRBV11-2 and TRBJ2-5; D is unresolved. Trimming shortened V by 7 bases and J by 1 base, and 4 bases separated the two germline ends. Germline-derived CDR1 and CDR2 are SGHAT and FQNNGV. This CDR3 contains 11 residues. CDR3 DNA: TGTGCCAGCATAGGCCAAGAGACCCAGTACTTC. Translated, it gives CASIGQETQYF.

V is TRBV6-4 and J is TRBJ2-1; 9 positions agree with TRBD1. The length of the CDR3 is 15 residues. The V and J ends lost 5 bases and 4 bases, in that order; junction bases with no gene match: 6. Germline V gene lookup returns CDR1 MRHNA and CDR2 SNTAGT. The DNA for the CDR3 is TGTGCCAGCAGTTCAACCGGGACAGGGTACAATGAGCAGTTCTTC. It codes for CASSSTGTGYNEQFF.